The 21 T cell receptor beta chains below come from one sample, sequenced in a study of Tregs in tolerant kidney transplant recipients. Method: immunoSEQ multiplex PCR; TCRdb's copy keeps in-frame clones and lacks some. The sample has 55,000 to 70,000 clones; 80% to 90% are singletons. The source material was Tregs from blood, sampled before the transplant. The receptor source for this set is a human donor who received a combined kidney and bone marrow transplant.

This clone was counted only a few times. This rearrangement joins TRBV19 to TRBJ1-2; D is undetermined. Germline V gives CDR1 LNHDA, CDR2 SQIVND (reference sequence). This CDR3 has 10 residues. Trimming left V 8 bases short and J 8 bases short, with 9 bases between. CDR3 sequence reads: CASSGGGYTF. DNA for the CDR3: TGTGCCAGTTCAGGCGGGGGCTACACCTTC. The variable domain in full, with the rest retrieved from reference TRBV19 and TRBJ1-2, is DGGITQSPKYLFRKEGQNVTLSCEQNLNHDAMYWYRQDPGQGLRLIYYSQIVNDFQKGDIAEGYSVSREKKESFPLTVTSAQKNPTAFYLCASSGGGYTFGSGTRLTVV.

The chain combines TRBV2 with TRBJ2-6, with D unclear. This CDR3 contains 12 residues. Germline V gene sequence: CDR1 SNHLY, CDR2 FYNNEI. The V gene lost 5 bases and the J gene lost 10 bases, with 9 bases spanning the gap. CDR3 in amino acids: CASSRARNVLTF. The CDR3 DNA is TGTGCCAGCAGTAGGGCGAGGAACGTCCTGACTTTC. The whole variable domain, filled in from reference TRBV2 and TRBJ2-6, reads EPEVTQTPSHQVTQMGQEVILRCVPISNHLYFYWYRQILGQKVEFLVSFYNNEISEKSEIFDDQFSVERPDGSNFTLKIRSTKLEDSAMYFCASSRARNVLTFGAGSRLTVL.

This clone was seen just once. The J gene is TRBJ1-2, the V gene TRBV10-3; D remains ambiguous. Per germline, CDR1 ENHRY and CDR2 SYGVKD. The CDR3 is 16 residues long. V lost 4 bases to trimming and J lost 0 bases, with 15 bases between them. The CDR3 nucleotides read TGTGCCATCAGTGCTCCCCCGGACGGAGCTAACTATGGCTACACCTTC. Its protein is CAISAPPDGANYGYTF.

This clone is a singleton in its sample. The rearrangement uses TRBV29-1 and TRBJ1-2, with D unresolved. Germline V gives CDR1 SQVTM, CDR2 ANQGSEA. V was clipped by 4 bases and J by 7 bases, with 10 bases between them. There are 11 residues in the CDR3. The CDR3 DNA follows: TGCAGCGTTGTCCGTAACGGTGGCTACACCTTC. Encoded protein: CSVVRNGGYTF.

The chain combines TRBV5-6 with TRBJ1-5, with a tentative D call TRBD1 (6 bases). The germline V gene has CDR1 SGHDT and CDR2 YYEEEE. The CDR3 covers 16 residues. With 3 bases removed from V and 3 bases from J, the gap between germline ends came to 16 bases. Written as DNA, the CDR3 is TGTGCCAGCAGCTATTCAGGGGCCGGATACAATCAGCCCCAGCATTTT. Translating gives CASSYSGAGYNQPQHF.

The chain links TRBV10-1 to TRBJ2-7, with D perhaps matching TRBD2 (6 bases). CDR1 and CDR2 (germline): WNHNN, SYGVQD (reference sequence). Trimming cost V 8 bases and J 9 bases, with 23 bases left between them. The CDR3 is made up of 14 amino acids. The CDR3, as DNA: TGCGCCAGCTCAAGAGGTGGACCCCCAGCGGGGCAGTACTTC. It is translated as CASSRGGPPAGQYF.

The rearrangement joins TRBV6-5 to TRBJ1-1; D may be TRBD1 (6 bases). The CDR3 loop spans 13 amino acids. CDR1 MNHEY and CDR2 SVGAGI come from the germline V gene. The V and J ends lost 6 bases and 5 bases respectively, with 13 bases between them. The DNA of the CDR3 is TGTGCCAGCAGAACCGGACAGTTGACTGAAGCTTTCTTT. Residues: CASRTGQLTEAFF.

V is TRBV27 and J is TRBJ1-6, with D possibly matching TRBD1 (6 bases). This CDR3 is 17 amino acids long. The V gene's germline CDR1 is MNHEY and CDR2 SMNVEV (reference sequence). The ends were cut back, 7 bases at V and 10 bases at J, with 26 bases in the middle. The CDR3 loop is CASKRGGPGAHRSPLHF. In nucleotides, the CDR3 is TGTGCCAGCAAGAGGGGGGGACCGGGAGCACACAGGTCACCCCTCCACTTT.

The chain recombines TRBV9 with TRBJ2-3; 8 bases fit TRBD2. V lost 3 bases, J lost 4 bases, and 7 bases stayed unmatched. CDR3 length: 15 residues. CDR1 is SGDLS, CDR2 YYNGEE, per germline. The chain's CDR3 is CASSALAGIADTQYF. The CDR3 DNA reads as TGTGCCAGCAGCGCATTAGCGGGAATTGCAGATACGCAGTATTTT.

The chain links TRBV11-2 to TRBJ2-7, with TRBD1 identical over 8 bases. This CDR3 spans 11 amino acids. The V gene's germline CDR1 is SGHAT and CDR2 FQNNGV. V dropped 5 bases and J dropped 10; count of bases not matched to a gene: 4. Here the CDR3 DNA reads TGTGCCAGCAGCCTAGGACAGGGCCAGTACTTC. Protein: CASSLGQGQYF.

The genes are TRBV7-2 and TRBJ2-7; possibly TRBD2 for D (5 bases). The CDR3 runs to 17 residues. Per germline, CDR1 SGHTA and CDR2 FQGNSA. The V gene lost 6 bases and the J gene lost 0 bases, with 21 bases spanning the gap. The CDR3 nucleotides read TGTGCCAGCAGGCATTTATCGAGGGCAAGGAGCTCCTACGAGCAGTACTTC. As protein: CASRHLSRARSSYEQYF.

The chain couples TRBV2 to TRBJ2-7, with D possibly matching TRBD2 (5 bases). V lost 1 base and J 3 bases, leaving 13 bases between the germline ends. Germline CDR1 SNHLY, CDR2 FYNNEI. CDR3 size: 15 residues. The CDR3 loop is CASSEGLARLYEQYF. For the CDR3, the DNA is TGTGCCAGCAGTGAAGGGCTAGCCCGGCTCTACGAGCAGTACTTC.

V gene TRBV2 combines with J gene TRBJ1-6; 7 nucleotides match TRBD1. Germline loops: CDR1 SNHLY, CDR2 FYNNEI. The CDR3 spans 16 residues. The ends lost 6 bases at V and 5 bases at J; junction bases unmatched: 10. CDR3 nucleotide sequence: TGTGCCAGCAGCCCCAGTCGGACAGGAAATAATTCACCCCTCCACTTT. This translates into CASSPSRTGNNSPLHF.

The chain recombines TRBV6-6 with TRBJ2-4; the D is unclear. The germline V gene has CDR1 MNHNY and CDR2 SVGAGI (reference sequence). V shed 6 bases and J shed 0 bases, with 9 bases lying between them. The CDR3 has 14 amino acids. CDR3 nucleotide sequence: TGTGCCAGCAGGGAACAGATAGCCAAAAACATTCAGTACTTC. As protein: CASREQIAKNIQYF.

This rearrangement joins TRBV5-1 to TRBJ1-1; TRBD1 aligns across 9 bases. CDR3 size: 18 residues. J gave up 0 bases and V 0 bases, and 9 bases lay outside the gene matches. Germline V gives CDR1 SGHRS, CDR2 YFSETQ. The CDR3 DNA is TGCGCCAGCAGCTTGGTCGGGACAGGGTTTGTGGTGAACACTGAAGCTTTCTTT. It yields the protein CASSLVGTGFVVNTEAFF.

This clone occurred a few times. CDR3 bases: TGTGCCATTTGGGGACAGGGTACCACAGATACGCAGTATTTT. This gives the protein CAIWGQGTTDTQYF. The V and J genes are TRBV10-3 and TRBJ2-3, with TRBD1 matching 9 bases. Germline V gene data show CDR1 as ENHRY and CDR2 as SYGVKD. V dropped 9 bases and J dropped 2; count of bases not matched to a gene: 6. The CDR3 contains 14 residues.

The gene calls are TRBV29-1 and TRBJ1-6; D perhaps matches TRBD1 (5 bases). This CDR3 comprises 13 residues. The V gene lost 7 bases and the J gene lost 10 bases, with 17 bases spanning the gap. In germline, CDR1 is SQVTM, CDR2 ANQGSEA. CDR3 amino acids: CSATRGTGSPLHF. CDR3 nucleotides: TGCAGCGCGACTCGTGGGACGGGCTCACCCCTCCACTTT.

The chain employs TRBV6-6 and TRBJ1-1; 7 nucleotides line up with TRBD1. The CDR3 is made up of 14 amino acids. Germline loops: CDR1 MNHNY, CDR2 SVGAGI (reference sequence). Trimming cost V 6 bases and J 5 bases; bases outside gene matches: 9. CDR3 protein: CASSQPTGRTEAFF. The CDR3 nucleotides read TGTGCCAGCAGCCAACCGACAGGGAGGACTGAAGCTTTCTTT.

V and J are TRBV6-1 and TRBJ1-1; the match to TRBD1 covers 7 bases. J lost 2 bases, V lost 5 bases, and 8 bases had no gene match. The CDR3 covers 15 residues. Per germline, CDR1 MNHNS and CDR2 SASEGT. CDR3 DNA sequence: TGTGCCAGCAGTACCCGAGGGGACAGAAACACTGAAGCTTTCTTT. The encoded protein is CASSTRGDRNTEAFF.

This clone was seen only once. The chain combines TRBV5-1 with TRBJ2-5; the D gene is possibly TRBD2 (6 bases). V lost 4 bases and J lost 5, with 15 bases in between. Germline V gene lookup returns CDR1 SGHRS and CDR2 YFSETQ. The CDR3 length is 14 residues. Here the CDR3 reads CASSPGDSGETQYF. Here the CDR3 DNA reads TGCGCCAGCAGCCCGGGTGACAGCGGGGAGACCCAGTACTTC. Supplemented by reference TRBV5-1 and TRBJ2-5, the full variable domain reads KAGVTQTPRYLIKTRGQQVTLSCSPISGHRSVSWYQQTPGQGLQFLFEYFSETQRNKGNFPGRFSGRQFSNSRSEMNVSTLELGDSALYLCASSPGDSGETQYFGPGTRLLVL.

CDR3 sequence reads: CASSLRGLAGGRPYEQYF. CDR3 sequence (DNA): TGTGCCAGCAGCTTACGGGGGCTAGCGGGAGGCCGTCCCTACGAGCAGTACTTC. The chain employs TRBV7-2 and TRBJ2-5, with 11 nucleotides matching TRBD2. The J call is uncertain, as TRBJ2-7 better fits the DNA end. Germline values: CDR1 SGHTA, CDR2 FQGNSA. CDR3 size: 18 residues.